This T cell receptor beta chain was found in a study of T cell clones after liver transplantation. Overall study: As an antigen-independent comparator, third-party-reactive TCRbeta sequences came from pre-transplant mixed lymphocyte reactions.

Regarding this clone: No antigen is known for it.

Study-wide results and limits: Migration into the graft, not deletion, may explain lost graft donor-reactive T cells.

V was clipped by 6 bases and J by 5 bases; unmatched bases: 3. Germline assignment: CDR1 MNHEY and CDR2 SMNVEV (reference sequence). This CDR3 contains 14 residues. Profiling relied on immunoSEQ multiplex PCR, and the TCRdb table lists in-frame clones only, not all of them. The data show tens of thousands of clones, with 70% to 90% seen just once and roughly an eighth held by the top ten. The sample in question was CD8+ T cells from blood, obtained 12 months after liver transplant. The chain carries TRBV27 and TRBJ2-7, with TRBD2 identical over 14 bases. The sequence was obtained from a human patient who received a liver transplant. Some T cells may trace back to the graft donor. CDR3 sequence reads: CASRGLAGVDEQYF. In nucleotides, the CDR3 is TGTGCCAGCAGGGGACTAGCGGGAGTTGACGAGCAGTACTTC.